The 8 T cell receptor beta chains below all came from one sample that was sequenced in a study of blood T cell repertoires in COVID-19. This table comes from immunoSEQ multiplex PCR, and its TCRdb copy is limited to in-frame clones, with some not included. The sample contains approximately 290,000 clones, 91% of which appear only once. Sequencing was performed on peripheral blood. The receptors come from a woman aged 25 to 39 with COVID-19, enrolled during active disease.

CDR3 DNA: TGTGCCAGCAGCTCTCGACTAGCAAGAAATACGCAGTATTTT. Its protein product is CASSSRLARNTQYF. This rearrangement joins TRBV28 to TRBJ2-3; TRBD2 matches 7 bases. The CDR3 runs to 14 residues. With V trimmed by 6 bases and J by 7 bases, 10 bases remained unmatched. The germline V gene encodes CDR1 MDHEN and CDR2 SYDVKM.

J is TRBJ1-2 and V is TRBV19; 7 bases agree with TRBD1. J was trimmed by 3 bases and V by 0 bases; bases with no gene match: 7. The V gene's germline CDR1 is LNHDA and CDR2 SQIVND (reference sequence). The CDR3 runs to 16 residues. The CDR3 reads CASSIDLRGTDYGYTF. In nucleotides, the CDR3 is TGTGCCAGTAGTATAGATCTTCGTGGGACAGACTATGGCTACACCTTC. The entire variable domain, with the rest obtained from reference TRBV19 and TRBJ1-2, is as follows: DGGITQSPKYLFRKEGQNVTLSCEQNLNHDAMYWYRQDPGQGLRLIYYSQIVNDFQKGDIAEGYSVSREKKESFPLTVTSAQKNPTAFYLCASSIDLRGTDYGYTFGSGTRLTVV.

The V and J genes are TRBV19 and TRBJ2-7; D possibly corresponds to TRBD2 (6 bases). Germline V gene lookup returns CDR1 LNHDA and CDR2 SQIVND (reference sequence). The V end was cut by 5 bases, the J end by 2 bases, with 19 bases between. The CDR3 consists of 16 residues. The CDR3 DNA reads TGTGCCAGTAGTCCCTTAGGGAGCGGGCTTACCTACGAGCAGTACTTC. Encoded protein: CASSPLGSGLTYEQYF.

The chain links TRBV29-1 to TRBJ2-7; the match to TRBD2 covers 7 bases. Germline CDR1 is SQVTM and CDR2 is ANQGSEA. Trimming at V came to 5 bases and at J to 4 bases, leaving 5 bases not matched to a gene. The CDR3 length is 12 residues. The CDR3 loop is CSVLGGIYEQYF. In DNA form, the CDR3 reads TGCAGCGTTTTGGGGGGGATATACGAGCAGTACTTC.

This rearrangement joins TRBV2 to TRBJ1-1; D remains unclear. V was shortened by 9 bases and J by 1 base, with 9 bases between the two germline ends. The germline CDR1 and CDR2 sequences are SNHLY and FYNNEI. This CDR3 is 12 amino acids long. The CDR3 region has the DNA TGTGCCAGTCTACGGGAGAACACTGAAGCTTTCTTT. Translating it yields CASLRENTEAFF.

This sequence joins TRBV20-1 and TRBJ1-1, with a tentative D call TRBD1 (5 bases). The CDR3 has 13 residues. Germline V gene lookup returns CDR1 DFQATT and CDR2 SNEGSKA (reference sequence). V was clipped by 3 bases and J by 3 bases, with 11 bases between them. Written as DNA, the CDR3 is TGCAGTGCTAGTGGGGTAGGGGACACTGAAGCTTTCTTT. Its translation is CSASGVGDTEAFF.

The V gene is TRBV25-1, the J gene TRBJ1-2; D uncertain. Germline V CDR1 and CDR2: MGHDK, SYGVNS. This CDR3 comprises 12 residues. Trimming left V 6 bases short and J 7 bases short, with 12 bases between. The CDR3 bases are TGTGCCAGCAGGGCCTCGACACCTGGCTACACCTTC. Translation: CASRASTPGYTF.

The chain has TRBV5-4 and TRBJ1-1; D possibly corresponds to TRBD1 (5 bases). The germline V and J ends were trimmed by 4 bases and 0 bases, with 10 bases remaining between them. The germline CDR1 and CDR2 sequences are SGHNT and YYREEE (reference sequence). This CDR3 has 14 residues. This CDR3 reads CASSPTAMNTEAFF. The CDR3, as DNA: TGTGCCAGCAGCCCGACAGCAATGAACACTGAAGCTTTCTTT.